This TCR beta chain was found in a study of OX40 agonist ivuxolimab in advanced cancers. The method was immunoSEQ multiplex PCR; TCRdb's version includes in-frame clones alone and lacks a portion of them. The repertoire holds about 80,000 clones, roughly 87% seen once, with roughly 0.3% in the top ten. The V end was cut by 4 bases, the J end by 8 bases, with 14 bases between. This CDR3 is built from 13 residues. Germline CDR1 and CDR2: SGHAT and FQNNGV. The starting material was CD4+ or CD8+ T cells sorted from blood, obtained in a trial of the OX40 agonist ivuxolimab. This chain uses TRBV11-2 with TRBJ1-2; D gene uncertain. This sequence originates from an adult with an advanced solid tumor such as melanoma, head and neck, liver or kidney cancer. In DNA, the CDR3 is TGTGCCAGCAGCTATACCGATTTGGCCGGCTACACCTTC. It specifies CASSYTDLAGYTF.